The clone carrying this T cell receptor beta chain has just a few counts. These data belong to a study of blood T cells in healthy people across ages. With a J-beta primer mix and a sample-barcoded 5' primer, a second PCR ran 7 to 11 cycles. MiXCR, run by TCRdb on the 5' RACE reads, gives a single entry per CDR3 protein. This sample has 710,000 or so distinct CDR3 sequences; about 20% occur once, and the top ten carry about 20%. Sequencing was done on a sample of blood. The TCR was taken from a man between 65 and 80 years old in good health.

CDR3 sequence (DNA): TGCAGCGTTGGGCAGGGAGAGGGTGGCTACACCTTC. Its protein product is CSVGQGEGGYTF. V is TRBV29-1 and J is TRBJ1-2, with D possibly TRBD1 on 5 matching bases. The CDR3 consists of 12 residues. The V gene's germline CDR1 is SQVTM and CDR2 ANQGSEA. Trimming removed 4 bases from V and 7 bases from J, with 13 bases in between.